This T cell receptor (beta chain) was captured by sequencing in a study of blood T cell repertoires in COVID-19. Study-wide context: The origin of the acute and convalescent COVID-19 samples was the United States, Italy and Spain. In each case, the material was cDNA or gDNA derived from T cells, B-cell-depleted T cells, or PBMCs.

In the original analysis: Estimated nucleated cell counts came from reference gene primer amplification. The data were produced by immunoSEQ multiplex PCR, yet TCRdb's version contains in-frame clones alone and is incomplete. V and J calls plus clone size are reproduced from that table; the DNA served to infer D and trimming. The data show 150,000 to 200,000 clones, approximately 75% seen once. V gave up 5 bases and J gave up 7 bases, with 18 bases separating them. The CDR3 length is 14 residues. Germline CDR1 is SGHVS and CDR2 is FQNEAQ. Sequenced sample: peripheral blood. This chain uses TRBV7-8 with TRBJ2-7, with a possible D match to TRBD2 (5 bases). The source is a human donor in a cohort sampled during active COVID-19. This CDR3 reads CASSASLQLGEQYF. CDR3 coding DNA: TGTGCCAGCAGCGCAAGCTTACAACTAGGGGAGCAGTACTTC.